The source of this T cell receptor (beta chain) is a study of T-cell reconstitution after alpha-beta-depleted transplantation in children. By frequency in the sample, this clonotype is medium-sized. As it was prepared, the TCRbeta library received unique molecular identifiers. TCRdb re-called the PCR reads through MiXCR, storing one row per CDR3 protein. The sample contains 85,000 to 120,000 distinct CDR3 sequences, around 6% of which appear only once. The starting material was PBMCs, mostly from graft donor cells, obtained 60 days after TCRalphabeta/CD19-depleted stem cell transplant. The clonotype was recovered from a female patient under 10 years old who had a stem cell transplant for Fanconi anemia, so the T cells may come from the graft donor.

The CDR3 DNA follows: TGTGCCAGCGCACTCGGGACTACCAACACCGGGGAGCTGTTTTTT. Protein: CASALGTTNTGELFF. The J gene is TRBJ2-2, the V gene TRBV3-1; 7 bases line up with TRBD2. V shed 8 bases and J 2 bases; nucleotides not matched to a gene: 8. The germline V gene encodes CDR1 LGHDT and CDR2 YNNKEL (reference sequence). This CDR3 spans 15 amino acids.